This T cell receptor (beta chain) was recovered during a study of blood T cell repertoires in COVID-19. About the study: Acute-phase and convalescent COVID-19 samples originated in the United States, Italy and Spain.

Assay used: immunoSEQ multiplex PCR; TCRdb lists only in-frame clones, some missing. This sample has under 550,000 clones, with about 87% found just once. In Seattle, patients joined the study during active infection and were tracked longitudinally. The germline V and J ends were trimmed by 2 bases and 0 bases, with 11 bases remaining between them. In germline, CDR1 is SEHNR, CDR2 FQNEAQ (reference sequence). The CDR3 is 17 residues long. The material sequenced was peripheral blood. The clonotype originates from a young man with COVID-19, enrolled during active disease. The rearrangement uses TRBV7-9 and TRBJ2-6; D is perhaps TRBD2 (6 bases). For the CDR3, the DNA is TGTGCCAGCAGCTTACGATACGGGAGCTCTGGGGCCAACGTCCTGACTTTC. It yields the protein CASSLRYGSSGANVLTF.